The rows below give T cell receptor beta chains drawn from one sample of a study of blood T cell repertoires in COVID-19. The table came from immunoSEQ multiplex PCR; TCRdb's copy has only in-frame clones and leaves some out. The sample lists 100,000 or so clones; 88% were seen once. The sample taken for sequencing was peripheral blood. The origin of the receptors is a woman aged 55-75 years with acute or convalescent COVID-19. Both conserved end residues are part of each CDR3. Each record gives: CDR3 DNA, CDR3 protein, clone size, D gene, J gene, V gene. A D gene is named only where the DNA matches it firmly. Clone size is given for some rows only: seen once, a few or many times, or a class if the clone is expanded.

CDR3 DNA: TGTGCCAGCAGTTTTCAACGGTCAGGGCCCCAGCATTTT; CDR3 protein: CASSFQRSGPQHF; clone size: .; D gene: .; J gene: TRBJ1-5; V gene: TRBV12-3/TRBV12-4
CDR3 DNA: TGTGCCAGCAGCCCGCGGACTGTTCATGACACCGGGGAGCTGTTTTTT; CDR3 protein: CASSPRTVHDTGELFF; clone size: .; D gene: .; J gene: TRBJ2-2; V gene: TRBV5-4
CDR3 DNA: TGTGCCAGCAGTTTAAATGGACTACCGGCAGATACGCAGTATTTT; CDR3 protein: CASSLNGLPADTQYF; clone size: .; D gene: .; J gene: TRBJ2-3; V gene: TRBV28
CDR3 DNA: TGTGCCAGCAGTCTGGCGGGGGCCACAGATACGCAGTATTTT; CDR3 protein: CASSLAGATDTQYF; clone size: .; D gene: .; J gene: TRBJ2-3; V gene: TRBV6-5
CDR3 DNA: TGTGCCAGTAGTAGAGCAGGGGGCGCGGAAGAGACCCAGTACTTC; CDR3 protein: CASSRAGGAEETQYF; clone size: .; D gene: TRBD1; J gene: TRBJ2-5; V gene: TRBV19
CDR3 DNA: TGCGCCAGCAGCCAAGGAAGGGGTGTCTATGGCTACACCTTC; CDR3 protein: CASSQGRGVYGYTF; clone size: .; D gene: .; J gene: TRBJ1-2; V gene: TRBV4-1
CDR3 DNA: TGTGCCAGCAGTGTTCTTATTCGGGGGGAGACCCAGTACTTC; CDR3 protein: CASSVLIRGETQYF; clone size: .; D gene: .; J gene: TRBJ2-5; V gene: TRBV2
CDR3 DNA: TGTGCCAGCAGCCAAGATCCCGACGAGCAGTACTTC; CDR3 protein: CASSQDPDEQYF; clone size: .; D gene: .; J gene: TRBJ2-7; V gene: TRBV3-1/TRBV3-2
CDR3 DNA: TGCAGCGTAGCTCAGGGGACGAACACTGAAGCTTTCTTT; CDR3 protein: CSVAQGTNTEAFF; clone size: few; D gene: .; J gene: TRBJ1-1; V gene: TRBV29-1
CDR3 DNA: TGTGCCAGCAGTCCCGCAGGCGGCGGGGGTTCACCCCTCCACTTT; CDR3 protein: CASSPAGGGGSPLHF; clone size: .; D gene: .; J gene: TRBJ1-6; V gene: TRBV28
CDR3 DNA: TGTGCCAGCAGCTTAGCGGGAGGGCGAAACGGGGAGCTGTTTTTT; CDR3 protein: CASSLAGGRNGELFF; clone size: .; D gene: TRBD2; J gene: TRBJ2-2; V gene: TRBV11-3
CDR3 DNA: TGTGCCAGCAGCTCCCAGAGGGGACAGAGCCGTTGGCTGGACACTGAAGCTTTCTTT; CDR3 protein: CASSSQRGQSRWLDTEAFF; clone size: .; D gene: TRBD1; J gene: TRBJ1-1; V gene: TRBV7-8
CDR3 DNA: TGTGCCAGCAGCTCCCTGGGCGGGAGCTCCTACAATGAGCAGTTCTTC; CDR3 protein: CASSSLGGSSYNEQFF; clone size: .; D gene: TRBD2; J gene: TRBJ2-1; V gene: TRBV28
CDR3 DNA: TGTGCCAGCAGCTTGGATACGGAGGGCTCCTACAATGAGCAGTTCTTC; CDR3 protein: CASSLDTEGSYNEQFF; clone size: .; D gene: .; J gene: TRBJ2-1; V gene: TRBV5-6
CDR3 DNA: TGTGCCAGCAGTCAGTTTAGCGCGAAATCCTCCTACAATGAGCAGTTCTTC; CDR3 protein: CASSQFSAKSSYNEQFF; clone size: .; D gene: .; J gene: TRBJ2-1; V gene: TRBV6-6
CDR3 DNA: TGTGCCAGCAGCGGGACTAGCGGGATTTCAGATACGCAGTATTTT; CDR3 protein: CASSGTSGISDTQYF; clone size: .; D gene: TRBD2; J gene: TRBJ2-3; V gene: TRBV28
CDR3 DNA: TGCGCCAGCAGCCAATCCCAGGGTGCAGTGGGCTTGGACACAGATACGCAGTATTTT; CDR3 protein: CASSQSQGAVGLDTDTQYF; clone size: .; D gene: .; J gene: TRBJ2-3; V gene: TRBV4-1
CDR3 DNA: TGTGCCAGTAGTATTACACAAAACACTGAAGCTTTCTTT; CDR3 protein: CASSITQNTEAFF; clone size: .; D gene: .; J gene: TRBJ1-1; V gene: TRBV19
CDR3 DNA: TGTGCCAGCAGGCCAACAGGGCTACAAGAGACCCAGTACTTC; CDR3 protein: CASRPTGLQETQYF; clone size: .; D gene: .; J gene: TRBJ2-5; V gene: TRBV27
CDR3 DNA: TGCGCCAGCAGCAAAAAACAGGGGATCACTGAAGCTTTCTTT; CDR3 protein: CASSKKQGITEAFF; clone size: .; D gene: TRBD1; J gene: TRBJ1-1; V gene: TRBV10-1
CDR3 DNA: TGTGCCAGTAGTATGGGAGCCCAGAATTTGGCCCTCCACTTT; CDR3 protein: CASSMGAQNLALHF; clone size: .; D gene: .; J gene: TRBJ1-6; V gene: TRBV19
CDR3 DNA: TGTGCCAGCAGTTACTCGGCGGGGAGTAGGCAGCCCCAGCATTTT; CDR3 protein: CASSYSAGSRQPQHF; clone size: .; D gene: .; J gene: TRBJ1-5; V gene: TRBV6-5
CDR3 DNA: TGTGCCAGCAGGCCCGGGAGGGCCTGGGAGACCCAGTACTTC; CDR3 protein: CASRPGRAWETQYF; clone size: .; D gene: TRBD2; J gene: TRBJ2-5; V gene: TRBV2
CDR3 DNA: TGTGCCAGCTCACGGACAGGGTCCTCCTACGAGCAGTACTTC; CDR3 protein: CASSRTGSSYEQYF; clone size: .; D gene: TRBD1; J gene: TRBJ2-7; V gene: TRBV18
CDR3 DNA: TGTGCCAGTAGTCCAGGGGGCGCGGGTATAGAGACCCAGTACTTC; CDR3 protein: CASSPGGAGIETQYF; clone size: .; D gene: TRBD1; J gene: TRBJ2-5; V gene: TRBV19
CDR3 DNA: TGTGCCAGCAGTGTATCCAGCGGGACCACAGATACGCAGTATTTT; CDR3 protein: CASSVSSGTTDTQYF; clone size: .; D gene: TRBD2; J gene: TRBJ2-3; V gene: TRBV2
CDR3 DNA: TGCGCCAGCAGCCCTACCACAGGAGAAGCTTTCTTT; CDR3 protein: CASSPTTGEAFF; clone size: .; D gene: .; J gene: TRBJ1-1; V gene: TRBV5-1
CDR3 DNA: TGTGCCACCCCGACTAGCGGGAGCCCCAGCTCCTACGAGCAGTACTTC; CDR3 protein: CATPTSGSPSSYEQYF; clone size: once; D gene: TRBD2; J gene: TRBJ2-7; V gene: TRBV10-3
CDR3 DNA: TGTGCCAGCAGTGAATCAGGGTCACGAAATCAGCCCCAGCATTTT; CDR3 protein: CASSESGSRNQPQHF; clone size: .; D gene: .; J gene: TRBJ1-5; V gene: TRBV2
CDR3 DNA: TGTGCCAGTAGTGCCCCCGGGGGCAAAAACATTCAGTACTTC; CDR3 protein: CASSAPGGKNIQYF; clone size: .; D gene: .; J gene: TRBJ2-4; V gene: TRBV19
CDR3 DNA: TGTGCCAGTAGTATAAACGGCGGGAGACACATTCAGTACTTC; CDR3 protein: CASSINGGRHIQYF; clone size: .; D gene: TRBD2; J gene: TRBJ2-4; V gene: TRBV19
CDR3 DNA: TGTGCCAGCAGCCAAGACGCCCTCAGGAACACTGAAGCTTTCTTT; CDR3 protein: CASSQDALRNTEAFF; clone size: .; D gene: .; J gene: TRBJ1-1; V gene: TRBV14
CDR3 DNA: TGTGCCAGCAGCTCAGGGATCGGGGAGCTGTTTTTT; CDR3 protein: CASSSGIGELFF; clone size: once; D gene: .; J gene: TRBJ2-2; V gene: TRBV28
CDR3 DNA: TGTGCCTGGGGCGCCGGGACAGGGGGCGAGACCCAGTACTTC; CDR3 protein: CAWGAGTGGETQYF; clone size: once; D gene: TRBD1; J gene: TRBJ2-5; V gene: TRBV30
CDR3 DNA: TGTGCCAGCTCAGCAGAAATAAACACTGAAGCTTTCTTT; CDR3 protein: CASSAEINTEAFF; clone size: .; D gene: .; J gene: TRBJ1-1; V gene: TRBV18
CDR3 DNA: TGTGCCAGCAGCGTAAACAGGGGCATTGTAACTAATGAAAAACTGTTTTTT; CDR3 protein: CASSVNRGIVTNEKLFF; clone size: .; D gene: TRBD1; J gene: TRBJ1-4; V gene: TRBV5-6
CDR3 DNA: TGTGCCAGCAGCTTATACGTACTAGCGAGTTCCTACAATGAGCAGTTCTTC; CDR3 protein: CASSLYVLASSYNEQFF; clone size: .; D gene: TRBD2; J gene: TRBJ2-1; V gene: TRBV7-2
CDR3 DNA: TGTGCCAGCAGTTACTGGGGACAGGGCACAGATACGCAGTATTTT; CDR3 protein: CASSYWGQGTDTQYF; clone size: few; D gene: TRBD1; J gene: TRBJ2-3; V gene: TRBV6-6
CDR3 DNA: TGTGCCAGCAGGTCGGGACACGCAAACTCTGGGGCCAACGTCCTGACTTTC; CDR3 protein: CASRSGHANSGANVLTF; clone size: .; D gene: .; J gene: TRBJ2-6; V gene: TRBV14
CDR3 DNA: TGTGCCAGCAGCGTAGTTCGGCCAGGCCCCATGTTGAACACTGAAGCTTTCTTT; CDR3 protein: CASSVVRPGPMLNTEAFF; clone size: .; D gene: .; J gene: TRBJ1-1; V gene: TRBV9
CDR3 DNA: TGCGCCAGCAGCCAAGTTGACAGGGGCCTACGACCCCAGCATTTT; CDR3 protein: CASSQVDRGLRPQHF; clone size: .; D gene: TRBD1; J gene: TRBJ1-5; V gene: TRBV4-1
CDR3 DNA: TGCAGCGTCAAGGGACTAGCGGGGAATGAGCAGTTCTTC; CDR3 protein: CSVKGLAGNEQFF; clone size: few; D gene: TRBD2; J gene: TRBJ2-1; V gene: TRBV29-1
CDR3 DNA: TGTGCCAGCAGCATATCCGGGACAGGGGGCTTCATAGGCTACACCTTC; CDR3 protein: CASSISGTGGFIGYTF; clone size: .; D gene: TRBD1; J gene: TRBJ1-2; V gene: TRBV7-9
CDR3 DNA: TGTGCCAGCAACCCCCTCGGGATGAACACTGAAGCTTTCTTT; CDR3 protein: CASNPLGMNTEAFF; clone size: .; D gene: .; J gene: TRBJ1-1; V gene: TRBV6-1
CDR3 DNA: TGTGCCAGCAGCGCCCCAAGGACAGGGGGAGACTATGGCTACACCTTC; CDR3 protein: CASSAPRTGGDYGYTF; clone size: .; D gene: TRBD1; J gene: TRBJ1-2; V gene: TRBV9
CDR3 DNA: TGTGCCAGTAAACTAGCGGACTTTTACAATGAGCAGTTCTTC; CDR3 protein: CASKLADFYNEQFF; clone size: .; D gene: TRBD2; J gene: TRBJ2-1; V gene: TRBV19
CDR3 DNA: TGCGCCAGCCGAGTAACCGGGGAGCTGTTTTTT; CDR3 protein: CASRVTGELFF; clone size: .; D gene: .; J gene: TRBJ2-2; V gene: TRBV5-1
CDR3 DNA: TGTGTCTCGACATCACCTAACTATGGCTACACCTTC; CDR3 protein: CVSTSPNYGYTF; clone size: .; D gene: .; J gene: TRBJ1-2; V gene: TRBV6-5
CDR3 DNA: TGTGCCAGCAGCACGACAGGGGTAGCTTTCTTT; CDR3 protein: CASSTTGVAFF; clone size: .; D gene: TRBD1; J gene: TRBJ1-1; V gene: TRBV5-6
CDR3 DNA: TGCGCCAGCAGCTTGGAACAGGGTGGAAACACCATATATTTT; CDR3 protein: CASSLEQGGNTIYF; clone size: .; D gene: .; J gene: TRBJ1-3; V gene: TRBV5-1
CDR3 DNA: TGTGCCAGCAGTGAATTTCCTGGACTGAGGAACACTGAAGCTTTCTTT; CDR3 protein: CASSEFPGLRNTEAFF; clone size: once; D gene: .; J gene: TRBJ1-1; V gene: TRBV6-1
CDR3 DNA: TGTGCCAGCAGCCAATGGGGGGACACTGAAGCTTTCTTT; CDR3 protein: CASSQWGDTEAFF; clone size: .; D gene: .; J gene: TRBJ1-1; V gene: TRBV3-1/TRBV3-2
CDR3 DNA: TGTGCCAGCAGCCCGACAGGGTTCACTGAAGCTTTCTTT; CDR3 protein: CASSPTGFTEAFF; clone size: .; D gene: TRBD1; J gene: TRBJ1-1; V gene: TRBV5-6
CDR3 DNA: TGTGCCAGCAGTTCCTCAGGGGGTGGCTACACCTTC; CDR3 protein: CASSSSGGGYTF; clone size: .; D gene: TRBD1; J gene: TRBJ1-2; V gene: TRBV6-5
CDR3 DNA: TGTGCCAGCAGCCCCCCACAGAGCCGGTGGACTGAAGCTTTCTTT; CDR3 protein: CASSPPQSRWTEAFF; clone size: .; D gene: .; J gene: TRBJ1-1; V gene: TRBV5-4
CDR3 DNA: TGTGCCAGCAGCCCGCCGGGAGTAAATACCGGGGAGCTGTTTTTT; CDR3 protein: CASSPPGVNTGELFF; clone size: .; D gene: .; J gene: TRBJ2-2; V gene: TRBV7-9
CDR3 DNA: TGTGCCACCAGTGATCGTAGCGGGGGGGGTCTGAATGAGCAGTTCTTC; CDR3 protein: CATSDRSGGGLNEQFF; clone size: .; D gene: TRBD2; J gene: TRBJ2-1; V gene: TRBV24-1
CDR3 DNA: TGTGCCAGCAGTTACGTCGGGTCTGAAGCTTTCTTT; CDR3 protein: CASSYVGSEAFF; clone size: .; D gene: .; J gene: TRBJ1-1; V gene: TRBV6-2/TRBV6-3
CDR3 DNA: TGTGCCAGCAGCACCCAGAATATCGAGACCCAGTACTTC; CDR3 protein: CASSTQNIETQYF; clone size: .; D gene: .; J gene: TRBJ2-5; V gene: TRBV5-6